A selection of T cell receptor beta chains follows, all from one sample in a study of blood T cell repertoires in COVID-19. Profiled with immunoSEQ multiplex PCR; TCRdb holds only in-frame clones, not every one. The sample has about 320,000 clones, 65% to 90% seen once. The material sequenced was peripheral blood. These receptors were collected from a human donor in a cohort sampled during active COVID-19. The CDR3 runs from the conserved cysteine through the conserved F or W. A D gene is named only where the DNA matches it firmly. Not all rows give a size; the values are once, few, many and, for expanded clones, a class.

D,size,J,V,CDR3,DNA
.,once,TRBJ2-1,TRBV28,CASSFLLTAVSYNEQFF,TGTGCCAGCAGTTTCTTATTAACCGCGGTATCCTACAATGAGCAGTTCTTC
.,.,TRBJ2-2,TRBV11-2,CASRPTGPGTGELFF,TGTGCCAGCAGACCCACAGGGCCTGGTACCGGGGAGCTGTTTTTT
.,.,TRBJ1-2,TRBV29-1,CSVEYQVSGYTF,TGCAGCGTTGAATACCAGGTCTCGGGCTACACCTTC
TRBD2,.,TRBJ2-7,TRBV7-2,CASSLAPSGGYEQYF,TGTGCCAGCAGCTTAGCGCCTAGCGGGGGGTACGAGCAGTACTTC
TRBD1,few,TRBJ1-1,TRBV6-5,CASSYSPRFGQGAFF,TGTGCCAGCAGTTACTCCCCTCGCTTTGGACAGGGAGCTTTCTTT
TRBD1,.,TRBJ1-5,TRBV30,CAWSVRAGGDSNQPQHF,TGTGCCTGGAGTGTAAGGGCAGGGGGCGATAGCAATCAGCCCCAGCATTTT
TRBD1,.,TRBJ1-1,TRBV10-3,CAISAQTGEDEAFF,TGTGCCATCAGTGCTCAGACAGGGGAAGATGAAGCTTTCTTT
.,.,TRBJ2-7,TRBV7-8,CASSLIPLRSRDKSYEQYF,TGTGCCAGCAGCTTGATTCCCCTCCGATCCCGGGACAAATCCTACGAGCAGTACTTC
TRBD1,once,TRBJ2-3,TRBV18,CASSPTGVGDTQYF,TGTGCCAGCTCACCGACAGGGGTTGGGGATACGCAGTATTTT
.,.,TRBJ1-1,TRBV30,CAWMMGHTEAFF,TGTGCCTGGATGATGGGGCATACTGAAGCTTTCTTT
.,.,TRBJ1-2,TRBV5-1,CASSLDGYGYTF,TGCGCCAGCAGCCTGGACGGCTATGGCTACACCTTC
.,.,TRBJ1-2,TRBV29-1,CSVDQQQGSYTF,TGCAGCGTTGACCAACAACAGGGCAGCTACACCTTC
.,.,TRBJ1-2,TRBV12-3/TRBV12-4,CASAPGSRYGYTF,TGTGCCTCTGCTCCGGGTTCCCGTTATGGCTACACCTTC
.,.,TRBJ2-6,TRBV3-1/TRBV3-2,CAARGSGANVLTF,TGTGCCGCCCGGGGCTCTGGGGCCAACGTCCTGACTTTC
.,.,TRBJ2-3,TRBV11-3,CASSSDSTDTQYF,TGTGCCAGCAGCTCGGACAGTACAGATACGCAGTATTTT
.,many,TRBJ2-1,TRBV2,CASSERLESEQFF,TGTGCCAGCAGTGAGAGACTAGAAAGTGAGCAGTTCTTC
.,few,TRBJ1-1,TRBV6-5,CASMGRNEAFF,TGTGCCAGCATGGGCCGGAACGAAGCTTTCTTT
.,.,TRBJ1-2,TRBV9,CASSVDGTARSLF,TGTGCCAGCAGCGTAGATGGGACTGCCAGGTCCCTCTTC
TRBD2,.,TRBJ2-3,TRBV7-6,CASSLTGGATDTQYF,TGTGCCAGCAGCCTCACCGGGGGGGCCACAGATACGCAGTATTTT
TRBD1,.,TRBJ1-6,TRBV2,CASSTDRDRSYNSPLHF,TGTGCCAGCAGTACCGATCGGGACAGATCCTATAATTCACCCCTCCACTTT
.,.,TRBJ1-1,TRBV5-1,CASSLRGGRDTEAFF,TGCGCCAGCAGCTTGCGGGGGGGGCGGGACACTGAAGCTTTCTTT
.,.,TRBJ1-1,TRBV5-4,CASSLGSGVTEAFF,TGTGCCAGCAGCTTGGGTTCAGGTGTCACTGAAGCTTTCTTT
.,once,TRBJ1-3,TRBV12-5,CASGPVGGTSGNTIYF,TGTGCTAGTGGCCCGGTGGGAGGAACGAGTGGAAACACCATATATTTT
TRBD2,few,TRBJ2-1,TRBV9,CASSARAGPYNEQFF,TGTGCCAGCAGCGCAAGAGCGGGACCTTACAATGAGCAGTTCTTC
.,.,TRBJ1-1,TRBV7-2,CASSLTVNTEAFF,TGTGCCAGCAGCCTGACAGTGAACACTGAAGCTTTCTTT
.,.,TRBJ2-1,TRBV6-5,CASYHSPNPYNEQFF,TGTGCCAGCTATCACAGTCCTAACCCCTACAATGAGCAGTTCTTC
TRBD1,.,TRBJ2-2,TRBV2,CASSRQGSNTGELFF,TGTGCCAGCAGCCGACAGGGATCGAACACCGGGGAGCTGTTTTTT
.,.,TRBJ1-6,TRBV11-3,CASSLRKYRVGRDNSPLHF,TGTGCCAGCAGCTTGCGCAAATACAGGGTCGGCAGGGATAATTCACCCCTCCACTTT
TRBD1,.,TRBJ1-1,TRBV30,CAWSVRTGSSEAFF,TGTGCCTGGAGTGTGAGGACAGGGAGTAGCGAAGCTTTCTTT
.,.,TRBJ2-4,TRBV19,CASGQGSRNIQYF,TGTGCCAGTGGGCAGGGGTCCCGTAACATTCAGTACTTC
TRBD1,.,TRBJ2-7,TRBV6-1,CASSEEGAGAYEQYF,TGTGCCAGCAGTGAAGAGGGGGCCGGGGCCTACGAGCAGTACTTC
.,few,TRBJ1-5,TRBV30,CAWSVARGGQPQHF,TGTGCCTGGAGTGTGGCCAGGGGCGGACAGCCCCAGCATTTT
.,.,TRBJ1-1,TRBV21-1,CASSKNYRENTEAFF,TGTGCCAGCAGCAAGAATTACAGGGAGAACACTGAAGCTTTCTTT
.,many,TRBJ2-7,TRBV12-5,CASGFRLEQYF,TGTGCTAGTGGTTTTCGTCTCGAGCAGTACTTC
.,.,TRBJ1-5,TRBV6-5,CASRITTFHQPQHF,TGTGCCAGCAGAATAACCACATTCCATCAGCCCCAGCATTTT
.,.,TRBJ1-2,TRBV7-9,CASSLADRDTNYGYTF,TGTGCCAGCAGCTTAGCTGATAGGGACACTAACTATGGCTACACCTTC
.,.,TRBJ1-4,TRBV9,CASSALGGAANEKLFF,TGTGCCAGCAGCGCCCTAGGAGGGGCCGCTAATGAAAAACTGTTTTTT
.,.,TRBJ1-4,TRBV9,CASSEQGGREKLFF,TGTGCCAGCAGCGAGCAGGGAGGACGCGAAAAACTGTTTTTT
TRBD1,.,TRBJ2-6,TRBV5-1,CASSLGGQGRGANVLTF,TGCGCCAGCAGCTTGGGGGGACAGGGACGAGGGGCCAACGTCCTGACTTTC
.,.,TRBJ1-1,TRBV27,CASSFQGSNTEAFF,TGTGCCAGCAGTTTCCAGGGATCGAACACTGAAGCTTTCTTT